This entry lists 23 T cell receptor beta chains sequenced from one sample in a study of tumor and adjacent non-tumor tissue in lung cancer (dated by TCRdb to between 2018 and 2020). Bulk unsorted tissue served as the source for RNA extraction, and RNA quality was assessed using a NanoDrop ND-1000 and an Agilent 2100. Receptor amplification or capture employed multiplex PCR. Sequencing was carried out with an Illumina HiSeq 2500. TCRbeta libraries were built by three rounds of nested PCR using primers (Table S4), following protocols modified from ARM-PCR. TCRdb reanalyzed the raw reads on its own, using fastp at Q25 for trimming and MiXCR for clone calling, and kept in-frame beta chains. Every distinct CDR3 protein forms one entry, paired with its most common genes and DNA. The sample profile shows 100,000 to 150,000 distinct CDR3 sequences; 60% to 70% of them were found once. The top ten clones comprise roughly 13% of the sample.

The sequencing input was lung tumor tissue. Receptor source: a man under 40 with non-small cell lung cancer.

Notes on this clonotype: One end of the junction fails to match germline, which may point to a read error. This chain links TRBV6-2 or TRBV6-3 with TRBJ2-3, with D maybe TRBD1 (5 bases). CDR1 MNHEY and CDR2 SVGEGT come from the germline V gene. The CDR3 extends over 15 amino acids. The CDR3 DNA follows: TGTGCCAACAGTCCCAGACAGCCAAACACAGATACGCAGTATTTT. Its translation is CANSPRQPNTDTQYF.

This clonotype occurred many times. This CDR3 reads CASSQSRGSETQYF. In DNA form, the CDR3 reads TGTGCCAGCAGCCAGAGCAGGGGGAGCGAGACCCAGTACTTC. The rearrangement links TRBV14 to TRBJ2-5; 7 bases line up with TRBD1. Germline V CDR1 and CDR2: SGHDN, FVKESK. J was trimmed by 5 bases and V by 3 bases; bases with no gene match: 6. The CDR3 has 14 residues.

At least ten counts were recorded for this clonotype. The CDR3 loop reads CSAPRQDTEAFF. The CDR3 nucleotides read TGCAGTGCTCCCCGACAGGACACTGAAGCTTTCTTT. The V and J genes are TRBV20-1 and TRBJ1-1; D possibly corresponds to TRBD1 (6 bases). The CDR3 extends over 12 amino acids. Germline V gene sequence: CDR1 DFQATT, CDR2 SNEGSKA (reference sequence). V was pared by 5 bases and J by 3 bases, with 10 bases between.

Only a few counts were recorded for this clonotype. This CDR3 is CSARGRLGGNTEAFF. The CDR3 coding sequence is TGCAGTGCTAGAGGCCGTCTTGGAGGGAACACTGAAGCTTTCTTT. The chain links TRBV20-1 to TRBJ1-1, with D unclear. V shed 1 base and J shed 1 base, with 13 bases lying between them. In germline, CDR1 is DFQATT, CDR2 SNEGSKA (reference sequence). The length of the CDR3 is 15 residues.

As for this clonotype: Possible read error: a much larger clone is one base away. This chain connects TRBV14 to TRBJ2-5; 7 positions agree with TRBD1. The germline CDR1 and CDR2 sequences are SGHDN and FVKESK. The CDR3 has 14 amino acids. V shed 7 bases and J 5 bases; nucleotides not matched to a gene: 10. CDR3 sequence (DNA): TGTGCCAGCATCCAGAGCAGGGGGAGCGAGACCCAGTACTTC. Amino acids: CASIQSRGSETQYF. The complete variable domain, with remaining parts taken from reference TRBV14 and TRBJ2-5, reads EAGVTQFPSHSVIEKGQTVTLRCDPISGHDNLYWYRRVMGKEIKFLLHFVKESKQDESGMPNNRFLAERTGGTYSTLKVQPAELEDSGVYFCASIQSRGSETQYFGPGTRLLVL.

This clonotype was detected a few times. The V gene is TRBV7-9, the J gene TRBJ1-2; no reliable D call. The germline V and J ends were trimmed by 8 bases and 6 bases, with 16 bases remaining between them. Germline loops: CDR1 SEHNR, CDR2 FQNEAQ (reference sequence). This CDR3 has 13 amino acids. The CDR3 loop is CASGELGIDGYTF. The CDR3, as DNA: TGTGCCAGCGGGGAATTGGGGATCGATGGCTACACCTTC.

About this clonotype: This is likely a read error, given that the CDR3 carries no conserved phenylalanine or tryptophan at its end. This chain connects TRBV20-1 to TRBJ2-2; TRBD1 aligns across 8 bases. The CDR3 runs to 14 residues. Germline V gene sequence: CDR1 DFQATT, CDR2 SNEGSKA (reference sequence). This CDR3 reads CSASRDRNTWELFC. The CDR3 nucleotides are TGCAGTGCTAGCCGGGACAGGAACACCTGGGAGCTGTTTTGT.

To note about this clonotype: A much larger clone lies one base from this, so it may be a read error. The chain recombines TRBV5-4 with TRBJ2-7; a possible D gene is TRBD2 (7 bases). The CDR3 length is 16 residues. CDR1 is SGHNT and CDR2 is YYREEE in the germline V gene (reference sequence). The CDR3 reads CDSSSTGRGTPYEQYF. The CDR3 DNA reads TGTGACAGCAGCTCGACGGGGAGGGGGACGCCCTACGAGCAGTACTTC.

This clonotype was counted at least ten times. The rearrangement links TRBV20-1 to TRBJ1-5; D is uncertain. V was cut by 2 bases and J by 5 bases, with 10 bases left in between. The V gene's germline CDR1 is DFQATT and CDR2 SNEGSKA (reference sequence). CDR3 length: 13 amino acids. The CDR3, as DNA: TGCAGTGCTAGATTCTCAAGAGATCAGCCCCAGCATTTT. Amino acids: CSARFSRDQPQHF.

This clonotype was detected only once. A much larger clone is a single base away; this may be a read error. The rearrangement uses TRBV12-3 or TRBV12-4 and TRBJ1-4; D unclear. The CDR3 is 16 amino acids. CDR3 bases: TGTGCCAGCGGATATATAATCGGAGCAACTAATGAAAAACTGTCTTTT. Translating gives CASGYIIGATNEKLSF.

The chain carries TRBV11-3 and TRBJ2-1; 8 nucleotides match TRBD1. Germline V gene sequence: CDR1 SGHNT, CDR2 YENEEA. This CDR3 is 16 amino acids long. In nucleotides, the CDR3 is TGTACCTGCAGCGCCAGACAGGGGACACCCTACAATGAGCAGTTCTTC. Its protein product is CTCSARQGTPYNEQFF.

At least ten counts were recorded for this clonotype. The gene calls are TRBV7-6 and TRBJ1-1, with 9 bases matching TRBD1. The germline V gene has CDR1 SGHVS and CDR2 FNYEAQ. After removal of 2 bases from V and 4 bases from J, the junction contained 8 bases not matched to a gene. This CDR3 spans 16 amino acids. The CDR3 loop is CASSLNPDRGITEAFF. CDR3 DNA: TGTGCCAGCAGCTTAAACCCGGACAGGGGAATCACTGAAGCTTTCTTT.

The chain has TRBV6-6 and TRBJ2-2; D unresolved. Germline CDR1 and CDR2: MNHNY and SVGAGI (reference sequence). This CDR3 has 17 amino acids. The V gene lost 5 bases and the J gene lost 5 bases, with 21 bases spanning the gap. CDR3 sequence reads: CASSTGPDPRRTGELFF. The DNA of the CDR3 is TGTGCCAGCAGTACCGGACCTGATCCTCGAAGGACCGGGGAGCTGTTTTTT.

Details on this clonotype: A much larger clone differs from this one at a single base, so this may be a read error. The chain joins TRBV20-1 to TRBJ2-7; unclear D gene. The CDR3 spans 12 residues. The germline V gene has CDR1 DFQATT and CDR2 SNEGSKA (reference sequence). DNA of the CDR3: TGCAGTGCTAGAGCCGGTTCCTACGAGCAGTGCTTC. Protein: CSARAGSYEQCF.

This clonotype was recorded only once. Here the CDR3 omits its conserved ending phenylalanine or tryptophan, so a read error is the likely source. The chain recombines TRBV4-1 with TRBJ2-5; 8 bases match TRBD1. Per the germline V gene, CDR1 is MGHRA and CDR2 is YSYEKL. The CDR3 has 13 residues. J gave up 7 bases and V 5 bases, and 6 bases lay outside the gene matches. CDR3 DNA sequence: TGCGCCAGCAGCTTAGACAGGGGTGGGACCCAGTACTCC. It yields the protein CASSLDRGGTQYS.

On this clonotype: Its ends do not fully match the called genes, so a read error is possible. This chain connects TRBV5-1 to TRBJ2-1, with TRBD2 matching 8 bases. The CDR3 covers 15 residues. Germline assignment: CDR1 SGHRS and CDR2 YFSETQ. This CDR3 is CASRLGAGVHHEQFF. The DNA for the CDR3 is TGTGCCAGCAGGCTAGGAGCGGGGGTACACCATGAGCAGTTCTTC.

This clonotype has just a few counts. The CDR3 DNA reads TGTGCCAGCAGCTTGTTTTTTGCTTCCGACAGCTACGAGCAGTACTTC. This gives the protein CASSLFFASDSYEQYF. The chain has TRBV5-6 and TRBJ2-7; D is possibly TRBD1 (5 bases). The germline V gene has CDR1 SGHDT and CDR2 YYEEEE. V dropped 1 base and J dropped 3 bases, with 17 bases sitting between them. This CDR3 is built from 16 residues.

The V and J genes are TRBV11-2 and TRBJ2-1, with D possibly called TRBD1 or TRBD2 (6 bases each). V was clipped by 5 bases and J by 9 bases, with 20 bases between them. The CDR3 consists of 15 residues. CDR1 and CDR2 from the germline V gene are SGHAT and FQNNGV. The CDR3 spells CASSRQRGVWTEQFF. For the CDR3, the DNA is TGTGCCAGCAGCCGACAGAGGGGGGTATGGACTGAGCAGTTCTTC.

As concerns this clonotype: This may stem from a read error, because a much larger clone lies one nucleotide away. V usage is TRBV20-1 and J usage is TRBJ1-1; TRBD1 aligns across 10 bases. The CDR3 covers 14 residues. Germline-derived CDR1 and CDR2 are DFQATT and SNEGSKA (reference sequence). CDR3 region: CSTRTGQGITEAFF. The CDR3 region has the DNA TGCAGTACTAGGACGGGACAGGGGATCACTGAAGCTTTCTTT.

The chain recombines TRBV12-3 or TRBV12-4 with TRBJ2-3; TRBD1 matches at 8 bases. The length of the CDR3 is 14 residues. The V and J ends lost 4 bases and 12 bases, in that order; junction bases with no gene match: 12. CDR3 DNA sequence: TGTGCCAGCAGTTCAAGACAGGGGAGGCATAAACAGTATTTT. Translation gives CASSSRQGRHKQYF.

This clonotype was seen repeatedly, ten times or more. The chain is built from TRBV29-1 and TRBJ1-2; 8 positions agree with TRBD1. This CDR3 has 11 residues. The V gene's germline CDR1 is SQVTM and CDR2 ANQGSEA. Trimming took 7 bases from V and 8 from J; bases not matched to a gene: 6. The CDR3 DNA is TGCAGCGGGGGGGACAGGTACGGCTACACCTTC. As protein: CSGGDRYGYTF.

V usage is TRBV6-2 or TRBV6-3 and J usage is TRBJ1-5; perhaps TRBD1 as D (5 bases). CDR1 and CDR2 from the germline V gene are MNHEY and SVGEGT. The ends were cut back, 2 bases at V and 3 bases at J, with 17 bases in the middle. This CDR3 has 17 amino acids. CDR3 sequence: CASSYEPSRDLNQPQHF. DNA of the CDR3: TGTGCCAGCAGTTACGAACCCTCAAGGGACCTCAATCAGCCCCAGCATTTT.

As to this clonotype: Given a much more abundant clone one base away, this may be a read error. This rearrangement joins TRBV12-5 to TRBJ1-6; D is unclear. From germline, CDR1 is LGHNT and CDR2 FRNRAP. The CDR3 contains 15 residues. The chain's CDR3 is CASGSFTNYSSPLHF. In DNA, the CDR3 is TGTGCTAGTGGTTCCTTCACCAACTATAGTTCACCCCTCCACTTT.